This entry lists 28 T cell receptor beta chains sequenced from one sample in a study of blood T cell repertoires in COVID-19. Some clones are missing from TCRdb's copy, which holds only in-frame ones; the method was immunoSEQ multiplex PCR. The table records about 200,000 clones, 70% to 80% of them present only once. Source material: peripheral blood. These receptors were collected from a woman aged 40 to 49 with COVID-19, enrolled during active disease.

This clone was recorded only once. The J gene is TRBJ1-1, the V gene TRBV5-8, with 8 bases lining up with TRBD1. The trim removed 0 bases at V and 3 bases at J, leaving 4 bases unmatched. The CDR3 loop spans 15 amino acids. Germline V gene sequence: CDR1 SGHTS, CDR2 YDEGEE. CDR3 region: CASSLGSRGHTEAFF. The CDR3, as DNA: TGTGCCAGCAGCTTGGGATCCAGGGGGCACACTGAAGCTTTCTTT.

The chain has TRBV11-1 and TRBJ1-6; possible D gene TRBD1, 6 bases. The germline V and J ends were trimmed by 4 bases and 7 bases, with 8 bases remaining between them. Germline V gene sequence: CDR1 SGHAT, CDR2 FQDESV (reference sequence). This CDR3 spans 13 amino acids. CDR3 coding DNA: TGTGCCAGCAGCTATACAGGGAATTCACCCCTCCACTTT. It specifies CASSYTGNSPLHF.

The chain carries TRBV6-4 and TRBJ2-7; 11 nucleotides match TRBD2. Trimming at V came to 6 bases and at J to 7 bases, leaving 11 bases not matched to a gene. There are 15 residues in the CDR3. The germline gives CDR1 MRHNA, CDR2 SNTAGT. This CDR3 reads CASSPSSGRLREQYF. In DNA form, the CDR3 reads TGTGCCAGCAGCCCTTCTAGCGGGAGGTTGCGGGAGCAGTACTTC.

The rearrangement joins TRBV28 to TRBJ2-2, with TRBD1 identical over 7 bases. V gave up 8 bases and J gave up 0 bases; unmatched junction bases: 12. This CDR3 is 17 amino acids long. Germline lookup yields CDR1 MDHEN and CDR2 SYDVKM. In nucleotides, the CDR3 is TGTGCCAGCCATCGCGATGACAGGGTGACGAACACCGGGGAGCTGTTTTTT. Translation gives CASHRDDRVTNTGELFF.

CDR3: CASRAGRGPDTQYF. Written as DNA, the CDR3 is TGTGCCAGCAGGGCGGGGAGGGGCCCAGATACGCAGTATTTT. The chain has TRBV2 and TRBJ2-3; 7 bases line up with TRBD2. The CDR3 is 14 amino acids. Trimming removed 6 bases from V and 4 bases from J; junction bases left unmatched: 7. The V gene's germline CDR1 is SNHLY and CDR2 FYNNEI.

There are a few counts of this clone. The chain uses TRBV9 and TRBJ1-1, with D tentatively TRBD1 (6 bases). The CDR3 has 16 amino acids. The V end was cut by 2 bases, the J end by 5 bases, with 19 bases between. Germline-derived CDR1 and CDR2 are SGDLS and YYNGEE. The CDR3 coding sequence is TGTGCCAGCAGCGTGGACAGCTCCCCTTTAGGGACTGAAGCTTTCTTT. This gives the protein CASSVDSSPLGTEAFF.

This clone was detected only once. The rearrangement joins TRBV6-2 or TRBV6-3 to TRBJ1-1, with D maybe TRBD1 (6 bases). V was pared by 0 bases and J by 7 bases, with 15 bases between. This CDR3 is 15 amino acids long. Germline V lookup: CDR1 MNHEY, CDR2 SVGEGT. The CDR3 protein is CASSYSDRLPLEAFF. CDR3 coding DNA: TGTGCCAGCAGTTACTCGGACAGATTACCACTTGAAGCTTTCTTT.

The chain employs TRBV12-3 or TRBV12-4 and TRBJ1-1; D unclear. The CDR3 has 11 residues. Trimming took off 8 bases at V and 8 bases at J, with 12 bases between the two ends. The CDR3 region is CASALGPEAFF. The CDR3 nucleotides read TGTGCCAGCGCTTTGGGCCCGGAAGCTTTCTTT.

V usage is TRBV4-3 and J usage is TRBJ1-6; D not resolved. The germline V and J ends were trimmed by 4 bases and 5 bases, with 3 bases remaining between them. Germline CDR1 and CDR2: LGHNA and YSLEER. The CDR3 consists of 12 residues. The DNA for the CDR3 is TGCGCCAGCAGCCGAGATAATTCACCCCTCCACTTT. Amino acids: CASSRDNSPLHF.

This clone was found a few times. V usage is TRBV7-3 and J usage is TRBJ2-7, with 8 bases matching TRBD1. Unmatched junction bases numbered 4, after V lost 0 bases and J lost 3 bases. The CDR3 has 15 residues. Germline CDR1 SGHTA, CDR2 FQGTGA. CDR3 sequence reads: CASSLTAQGVYEQYF. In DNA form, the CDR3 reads TGTGCCAGCAGCTTAACGGCACAGGGGGTCTACGAGCAGTACTTC.

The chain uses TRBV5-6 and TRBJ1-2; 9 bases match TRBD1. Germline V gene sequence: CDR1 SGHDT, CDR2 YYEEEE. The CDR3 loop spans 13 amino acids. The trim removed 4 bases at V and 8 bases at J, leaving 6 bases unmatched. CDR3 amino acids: CASSRGQGDGYTF. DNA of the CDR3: TGTGCCAGCAGCCGGGGACAGGGTGACGGCTACACCTTC.

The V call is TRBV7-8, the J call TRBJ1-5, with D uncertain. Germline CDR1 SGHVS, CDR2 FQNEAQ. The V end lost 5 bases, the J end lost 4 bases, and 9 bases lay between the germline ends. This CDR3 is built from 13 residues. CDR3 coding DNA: TGTGCCAGCAGCAAATCGGGTAATCAGCCCCAGCATTTT. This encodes CASSKSGNQPQHF.

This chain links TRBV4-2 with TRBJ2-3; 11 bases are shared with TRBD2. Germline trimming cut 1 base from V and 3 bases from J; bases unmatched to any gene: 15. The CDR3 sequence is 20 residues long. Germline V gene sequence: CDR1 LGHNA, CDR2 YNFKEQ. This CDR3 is CASSQGDSGGAFGRTDTQYF. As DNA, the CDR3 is TGTGCCAGCAGCCAAGGAGATAGCGGGGGGGCCTTCGGGAGGACAGATACGCAGTATTTT.

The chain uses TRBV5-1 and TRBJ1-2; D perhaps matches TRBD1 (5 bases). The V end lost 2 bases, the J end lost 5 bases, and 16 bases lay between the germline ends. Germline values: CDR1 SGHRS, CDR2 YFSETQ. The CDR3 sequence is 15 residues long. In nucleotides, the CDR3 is TGCGCCAGCAGCTTTCTTGACGGCGGGGGGTATGGCTACACCTTC. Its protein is CASSFLDGGGYGYTF.

The CDR3 region has the DNA TGTGCCAGCAGGGCCCCCTCTGGCGGCTACACCTTC. Translating it yields CASRAPSGGYTF. V is TRBV7-8 and J is TRBJ1-2; D gene uncertain. V lost 6 bases, J lost 8 bases, and 13 bases lay in between. CDR3 length: 12 amino acids. Germline V gene data show CDR1 as SGHVS and CDR2 as FQNEAQ.

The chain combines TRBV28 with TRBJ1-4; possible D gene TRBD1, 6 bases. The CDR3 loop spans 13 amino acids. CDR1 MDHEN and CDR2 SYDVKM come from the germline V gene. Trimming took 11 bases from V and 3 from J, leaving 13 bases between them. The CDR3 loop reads CAYKQGANEKLFF. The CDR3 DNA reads TGTGCCTACAAACAGGGCGCTAATGAAAAACTGTTTTTT.

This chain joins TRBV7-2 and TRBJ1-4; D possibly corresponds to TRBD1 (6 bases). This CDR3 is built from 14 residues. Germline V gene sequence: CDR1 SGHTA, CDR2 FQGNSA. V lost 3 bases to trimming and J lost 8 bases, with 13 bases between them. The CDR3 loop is CASSLGTSKEKLFF. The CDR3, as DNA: TGTGCCAGCAGCTTGGGGACAAGCAAAGAAAAACTGTTTTTT.

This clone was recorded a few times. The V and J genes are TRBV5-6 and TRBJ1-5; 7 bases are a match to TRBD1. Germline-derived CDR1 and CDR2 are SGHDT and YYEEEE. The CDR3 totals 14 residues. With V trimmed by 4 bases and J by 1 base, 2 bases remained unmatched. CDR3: CASSPRGSNQPQHF. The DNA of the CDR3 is TGTGCCAGCAGCCCCAGGGGGAGCAATCAGCCCCAGCATTTT.

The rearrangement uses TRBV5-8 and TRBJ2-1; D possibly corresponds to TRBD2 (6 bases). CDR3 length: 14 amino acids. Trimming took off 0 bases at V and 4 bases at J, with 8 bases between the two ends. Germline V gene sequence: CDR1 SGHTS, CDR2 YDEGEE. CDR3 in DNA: TGTGCCAGCAGCTTGGGCGGAGGGTACAATGAGCAGTTCTTC. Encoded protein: CASSLGGGYNEQFF.

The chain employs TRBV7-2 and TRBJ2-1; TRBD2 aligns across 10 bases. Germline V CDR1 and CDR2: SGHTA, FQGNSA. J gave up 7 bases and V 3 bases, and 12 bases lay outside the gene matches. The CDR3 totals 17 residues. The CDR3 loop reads CASSFFALAGVGNEQFF. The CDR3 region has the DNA TGTGCCAGCAGCTTTTTTGCCCTAGCGGGAGTCGGGAATGAGCAGTTCTTC.

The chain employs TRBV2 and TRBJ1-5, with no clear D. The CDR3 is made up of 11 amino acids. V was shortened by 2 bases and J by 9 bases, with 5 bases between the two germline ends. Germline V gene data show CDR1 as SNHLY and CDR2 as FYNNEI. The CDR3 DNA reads TGTGCCAGCAGTGAACGGGGGCCCCAGCATTTT. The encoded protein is CASSERGPQHF. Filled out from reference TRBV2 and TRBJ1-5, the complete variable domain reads EPEVTQTPSHQVTQMGQEVILRCVPISNHLYFYWYRQILGQKVEFLVSFYNNEISEKSEIFDDQFSVERPDGSNFTLKIRSTKLEDSAMYFCASSERGPQHFGDGTRLSIL.

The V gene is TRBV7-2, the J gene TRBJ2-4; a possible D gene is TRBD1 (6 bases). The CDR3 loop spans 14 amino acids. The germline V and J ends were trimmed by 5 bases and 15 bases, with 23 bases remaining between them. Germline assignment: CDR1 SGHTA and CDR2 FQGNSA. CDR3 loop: CASSLQGAQNIWYF. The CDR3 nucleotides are TGTGCCAGCAGCCTACAGGGCGCTCAAAACATTTGGTACTTC.

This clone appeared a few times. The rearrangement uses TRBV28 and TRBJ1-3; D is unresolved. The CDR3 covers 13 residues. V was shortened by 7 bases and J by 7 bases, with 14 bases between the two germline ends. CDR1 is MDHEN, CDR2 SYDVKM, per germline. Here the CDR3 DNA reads TGTGCCAGCACTGCGACAACCCCCAACACCATATATTTT. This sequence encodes CASTATTPNTIYF.

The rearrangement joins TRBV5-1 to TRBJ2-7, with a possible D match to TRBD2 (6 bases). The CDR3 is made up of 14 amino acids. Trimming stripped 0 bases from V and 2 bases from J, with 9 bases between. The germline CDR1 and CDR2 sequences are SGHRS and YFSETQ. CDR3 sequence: CASSLVGGAYEQYF. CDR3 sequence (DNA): TGCGCCAGCAGCTTGGTCGGAGGGGCCTACGAGCAGTACTTC.

CDR3: CASSSSRGRGEQYF. In DNA form, the CDR3 reads TGCGCCAGCAGCTCGTCCAGGGGCCGCGGTGAGCAGTACTTC. This chain connects TRBV5-1 to TRBJ2-7, with D perhaps TRBD1 (6 bases). CDR1 is SGHRS, CDR2 YFSETQ, per germline. Trimming removed 3 bases from V and 7 bases from J, with 17 bases in between. This CDR3 is built from 14 residues. Full variable domain (outside the CDR3, taken from reference TRBV5-1 and TRBJ2-7): KAGVTQTPRYLIKTRGQQVTLSCSPISGHRSVSWYQQTPGQGLQFLFEYFSETQRNKGNFPGRFSGRQFSNSRSEMNVSTLELGDSALYLCASSSSRGRGEQYFGPGTRLTVT.

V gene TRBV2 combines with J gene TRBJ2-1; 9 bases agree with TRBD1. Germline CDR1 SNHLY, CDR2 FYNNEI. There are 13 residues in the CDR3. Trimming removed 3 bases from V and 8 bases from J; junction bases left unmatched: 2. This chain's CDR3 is CASSETGGHEQFF. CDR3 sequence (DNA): TGTGCCAGCAGTGAGACAGGGGGGCATGAGCAGTTCTTC.

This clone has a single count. CDR3 nucleotide sequence: TGCGCCAGCAGTGTTCAGGGATCCAATGAAAAACTGTTTTTT. This translates into CASSVQGSNEKLFF. The genes are TRBV10-2 and TRBJ1-4, with a possible D match to TRBD1 (5 bases). Per the germline V gene, CDR1 is WSHSY and CDR2 is SAAADI. This CDR3 region has 14 residues. V lost 4 bases to trimming and J lost 5 bases, with 11 bases between them.

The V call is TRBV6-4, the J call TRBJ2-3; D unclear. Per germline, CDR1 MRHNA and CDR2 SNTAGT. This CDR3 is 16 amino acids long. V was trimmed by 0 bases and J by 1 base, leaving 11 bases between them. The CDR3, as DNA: TGTGCCAGCAGTGACTCGTACGGGTTCGGCACAGATACGCAGTATTTT. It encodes CASSDSYGFGTDTQYF.